The sequence of this T cell receptor (beta chain) was determined in a study of cytomegalovirus exposure and HLA in healthy donors. 60 Vbeta and 13 Jbeta primers were used in PCR. Clones were read by immunoSEQ multiplex PCR, and TCRdb kept only the in-frame ones, dropping some. Of approximately 140,000 clones in the sample, roughly 80% were seen once. The CDR3 has 14 amino acids. Trimming cost V 8 bases and J 4 bases; bases outside gene matches: 10. Germline V CDR1 and CDR2: SNHLY, FYNNEI. Study-level results: A few CMV-associated chains proved CMV antigen-specific in vitro. When analyzed later, the rates of TCR association showed variation by HLA locus, with DRB1 the most and HLA-C the fewest. Being productive about 87% or about 30% of the time was typical of most TCR beta V segments in an earlier analysis.

For this clone: Its antigen is undetermined.

The specimen sequenced was PBMCs. This receptor was identified in a girl between 2 and 10 years old in good health and CMV-seronegative. The J gene is TRBJ2-5, the V gene TRBV2; 7 bases line up with TRBD2. CDR3 DNA: TGTGCCAGCTTACCAGAGCGGGGCCGAGAGACCCAGTACTTC. Protein product: CASLPERGRETQYF. Using reference TRBV2 and TRBJ2-5 for the parts outside the CDR3, the full variable domain is EPEVTQTPSHQVTQMGQEVILRCVPISNHLYFYWYRQILGQKVEFLVSFYNNEISEKSEIFDDQFSVERPDGSNFTLKIRSTKLEDSAMYFCASLPERGRETQYFGPGTRLLVL.